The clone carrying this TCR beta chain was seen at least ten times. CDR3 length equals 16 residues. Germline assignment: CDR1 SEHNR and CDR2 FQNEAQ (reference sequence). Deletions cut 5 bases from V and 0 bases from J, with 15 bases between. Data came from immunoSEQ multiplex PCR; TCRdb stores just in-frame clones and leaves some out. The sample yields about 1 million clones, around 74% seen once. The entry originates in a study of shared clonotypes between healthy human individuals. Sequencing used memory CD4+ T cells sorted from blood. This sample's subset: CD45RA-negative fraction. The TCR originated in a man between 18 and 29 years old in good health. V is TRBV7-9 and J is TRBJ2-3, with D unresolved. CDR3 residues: CASSRGLDISTDTQYF. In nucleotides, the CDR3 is TGTGCCAGCAGCCGTGGGCTGGATATTAGCACAGATACGCAGTATTTT.